Listed below are T cell receptor beta chains from one sample, sequenced in a study of cytomegalovirus exposure and HLA in healthy donors. The method was immunoSEQ multiplex PCR; TCRdb's version includes in-frame clones alone and lacks a portion of them. Of about 170,000 clones in the sample, around three quarters were seen once. The source material was PBMCs. The receptors here all came from a woman between 50 and 59 years old in good health and CMV-seronegative. Each CDR3 is given with its conserved first and last residue. D genes are given only for firm matches. Size values are once, few and many counts, or a class for expanded clones, and some rows have none.

length | size | D | J | V | DNA | CDR3
19 | . | . | TRBJ2-6 | TRBV18 | TGTGCCAGCTCACCATGGGTAACCAGGGGGGCTGCTGGGGCCAACGTCCTGACTTTC | CASSPWVTRGAAGANVLTF
13 | . | . | TRBJ1-6 | TRBV18 | TGTGCCAGCTCACAGTCCTATAATTCCCCCCTCCACTTT | CASSQSYNSPLHF
15 | . | . | TRBJ2-5 | TRBV6-5 | TGTGCCAGCACCCCTCCTCCGGGGGGCGGGGAGACCCAGTACTTC | CASTPPPGGGETQYF
18 | . | TRBD1 | TRBJ2-7 | TRBV7-2 | TGTGCCAGCAGCACAATTAGGTTGAGACAGGGGTCCTCCTACGAGCAGTACTTC | CASSTIRLRQGSSYEQYF
15 | . | TRBD1 | TRBJ2-7 | TRBV27 | TGTGCCAGCAGTTTAGTTGGACAGGGTTACCACGAGCAGTACTTC | CASSLVGQGYHEQYF
14 | . | . | TRBJ2-5 | TRBV6-5 | TGTGCCAGCAGTTCCCGAGGGTGGGTGGAGACCCAGTACTTC | CASSSRGWVETQYF
14 | . | . | TRBJ1-4 | TRBV28 | TGTGCCAGCAGCCCCGCAGGGGTGAATGAAAAACTGTTTTTT | CASSPAGVNEKLFF
15 | . | TRBD1 | TRBJ2-3 | TRBV4-3 | TGCGCCAGCAGCCACGGGACAGGGGATGGGGATACGCAGTATTTT | CASSHGTGDGDTQYF
14 | few | TRBD2 | TRBJ2-2 | TRBV5-1 | TGCGCCAGCAGCCCGAGCGGGGCCAAGGGGGAGCTGTTTTTT | CASSPSGAKGELFF
16 | . | TRBD1 | TRBJ2-1 | TRBV5-1 | TGCGCCAGCAGCTCCTGGGGGACAGCCTCCTACAATGAGCAGTTCTTC | CASSSWGTASYNEQFF
15 | . | TRBD1 | TRBJ1-2 | TRBV28 | TGTGCCAGCATGTACAGGGGGCGCCCCGGCTATGGCTACACCTTC | CASMYRGRPGYGYTF
16 | . | TRBD1 | TRBJ2-1 | TRBV7-9 | TGTGCCAGCAGTTATGGACAGGGTTTACGGCGCAATGAGCAGTTCTTC | CASSYGQGLRRNEQFF
11 | . | TRBD2 | TRBJ2-5 | TRBV25-1 | TGTGCCAGCAGTGGCGGGACTAGCGGGAACTTC | CASSGGTSGNF
14 | . | TRBD1 | TRBJ1-1 | TRBV7-9 | TGTTCCAGCAGCCCCCAGACAGGGGTTACTGAAGCTTTCTTT | CSSSPQTGVTEAFF